The 30 T cell receptor beta chains given below trace back to one sample, sequenced in a study of shared clonotypes between healthy human individuals. Sequencing was performed with immunoSEQ multiplex PCR; in TCRdb, only in-frame clones are kept and a portion is missing. The table shows 2 million to 2.5 million clones, with approximately 95% occurring only once. Sequenced input: naive CD4+ T cells from PBMCs. Subset here: CD45RA+ positively selected. These receptor sequences come from a man aged 18 to 29 in good health. Some clones in this sample may be carry-over from other donors' samples.

On this clone itself: The sample has other DNA sequences that encode this CDR3 too. V and J are TRBV11-3 and TRBJ2-2, with D possibly being TRBD2 (5 bases). Trimming pared 6 bases from V and 3 bases from J, leaving 8 bases between. CDR3 length: 13 residues. CDR1 and CDR2 from the germline V gene are SGHNT and YENEEA. CDR3 sequence: CASSPGDTGELFF. The DNA for the CDR3 is TGTGCCAGCAGTCCCGGGGACACCGGGGAGCTGTTTTTT.

The V call is TRBV7-3, the J call TRBJ1-4; possible D gene TRBD1, 6 bases. The V gene's germline CDR1 is SGHTA and CDR2 FQGTGA. This CDR3 is built from 15 residues. Trimming shortened V by 8 bases and J by 0 bases, and 13 bases separated the two germline ends. CDR3: CASALTGATNEKLFF. Written as DNA, the CDR3 is TGTGCCAGCGCACTGACAGGTGCAACTAATGAAAAACTGTTTTTT.

The chain joins TRBV5-1 to TRBJ2-7; 7 bases fit TRBD2. The germline V gene encodes CDR1 SGHRS and CDR2 YFSETQ. The CDR3 sequence is 16 residues long. J gave up 4 bases and V 4 bases, and 14 bases lay outside the gene matches. The CDR3 coding sequence is TGCGCCAGCAGCCCGGCATTTACGCGGGAGTGGTACGAGCAGTACTTC. This encodes CASSPAFTREWYEQYF.

To note about this clone: The same CDR3 can be traced to other DNA sequences in this sample. This rearrangement joins TRBV5-1 to TRBJ1-1; TRBD1 matches 7 bases. V lost 3 bases and J lost 0; bases outside the gene matches: 2. The CDR3 covers 14 residues. Looked up from germline, CDR1 is SGHRS and CDR2 is YFSETQ. The CDR3 is CASSSGGVNTEAFF. The CDR3 bases are TGCGCCAGCAGCTCAGGGGGGGTGAACACTGAAGCTTTCTTT. Filled out from reference TRBV5-1 and TRBJ1-1, the complete variable domain reads KAGVTQTPRYLIKTRGQQVTLSCSPISGHRSVSWYQQTPGQGLQFLFEYFSETQRNKGNFPGRFSGRQFSNSRSEMNVSTLELGDSALYLCASSSGGVNTEAFFGQGTRLTVV.

The genes are TRBV19 and TRBJ1-1; 7 nucleotides agree with TRBD1. The length of the CDR3 is 14 residues. V lost 5 bases, J lost 1 base, and 4 bases stayed unmatched. Germline-derived CDR1 and CDR2 are LNHDA and SQIVND (reference sequence). CDR3 in amino acids: CASSARQGNTEAFF. CDR3 nucleotides: TGTGCCAGTAGTGCCCGACAGGGGAACACTGAAGCTTTCTTT.

The chain combines TRBV4-3 with TRBJ2-3, with D unresolved. Trimming pared 0 bases from V and 7 bases from J, leaving 20 bases between. Germline CDR1 LGHNA, CDR2 YSLEER. This CDR3 has 17 amino acids. CDR3 bases: TGCGCCAGCAGCCAAGATAACGCGGCAAGGACCATCAATACGCAGTATTTT. It encodes CASSQDNAARTINTQYF.

The chain is built from TRBV29-1 and TRBJ2-3, with TRBD2 matching 14 bases. Germline lookup yields CDR1 SQVTM and CDR2 ANQGSEA. The CDR3 consists of 15 residues. Trimming took 6 bases from V and 0 from J; bases not matched to a gene: 2. In nucleotides, the CDR3 is TGCAGCGTGGGGACTAGCGGGGGTAGCACAGATACGCAGTATTTT. Its translation: CSVGTSGGSTDTQYF.

The chain carries TRBV6-5 and TRBJ2-1, with 10 bases fitting TRBD2. With V trimmed by 2 bases and J by 8 bases, 6 bases remained unmatched. The germline gives CDR1 MNHEY, CDR2 SVGAGI. CDR3 length: 15 amino acids. This CDR3 is CASSYSSGRIYEQFF. CDR3 coding DNA: TGTGCCAGCAGTTACAGTAGCGGGAGGATCTATGAGCAGTTCTTC.

This clone appeared once. The chain is built from TRBV6-5 and TRBJ1-1, with D possibly being TRBD1 (5 bases). The CDR3 is 14 residues long. Germline-derived CDR1 and CDR2 are MNHEY and SVGAGI. The V and J ends lost 4 bases and 1 base respectively, with 10 bases between them. The CDR3 region has the DNA TGTGCCAGCAGTTCGTTTCAGGGGAACACTGAAGCTTTCTTT. Amino acid sequence: CASSSFQGNTEAFF.

The gene calls are TRBV5-1 and TRBJ2-1, with 7 bases matching TRBD2. This CDR3 contains 18 residues. The germline gives CDR1 SGHRS, CDR2 YFSETQ. The V segment lost 3 bases and the J segment 0 bases; nucleotides outside the gene matches: 12. The chain's CDR3 is CASSSPGVAGSSYNEQFF. CDR3 coding DNA: TGCGCCAGCAGCTCGCCTGGGGTAGCGGGTAGCTCCTACAATGAGCAGTTCTTC.

This clone occurred once. Here the CDR3 reads CSASPVDEQYF. The CDR3, as DNA: TGCAGTGCTAGTCCCGTCGACGAGCAGTACTTC. The rearrangement joins TRBV20-1 to TRBJ2-7; D uncertain. CDR3 length: 11 residues. V lost 3 bases and J lost 5, with 8 bases in between. Germline CDR1 DFQATT, CDR2 SNEGSKA (reference sequence).

This clone appeared a single time. This sequence joins TRBV10-3 and TRBJ1-2; no reliable D call. The germline gives CDR1 ENHRY, CDR2 SYGVKD. The length of the CDR3 is 13 residues. V shed 3 bases and J shed 8 bases, with 13 bases lying between them. CDR3 nucleotide sequence: TGTGCCATCAGTGAACCGGGCTCGATCGGCTACACCTTC. Protein: CAISEPGSIGYTF.

This sequence joins TRBV28 and TRBJ2-7; 7 bases fit TRBD2. Germline lookup yields CDR1 MDHEN and CDR2 SYDVKM. The V gene end was trimmed by 3 bases and the J gene end by 3 bases; junction bases not matched to a gene: 8. The CDR3 sequence is 15 residues long. CDR3 region: CASSFELASNYEQYF. The CDR3 region has the DNA TGTGCCAGCAGTTTTGAACTAGCGAGCAACTACGAGCAGTACTTC.

This clone was recorded only once. The chain links TRBV5-1 to TRBJ1-2, with TRBD1 identical over 7 bases. V shed 0 bases, J shed 5 bases, and the junction held 4 bases outside the gene matches. From germline, CDR1 is SGHRS and CDR2 YFSETQ. CDR3 length: 14 amino acids. The CDR3 DNA is TGCGCCAGCAGCTTGGGTTCACAGGGGTATGGCTACACCTTC. This translates into CASSLGSQGYGYTF.

The chain combines TRBV28 with TRBJ2-1; 11 bases line up with TRBD2. Germline CDR1 and CDR2: MDHEN and SYDVKM. This CDR3 spans 14 amino acids. V lost 7 bases and J lost 9; bases outside the gene matches: 8. The chain's CDR3 is CASKLAGVSGEQFF. DNA of the CDR3: TGTGCCAGCAAACTAGCGGGAGTTTCGGGTGAGCAGTTCTTC.

The rearrangement joins TRBV25-1 to TRBJ2-1; D is unresolved. Germline lookup yields CDR1 MGHDK and CDR2 SYGVNS. The CDR3 has 14 residues. V lost 0 bases and J 9 bases, leaving 12 bases between the germline ends. The CDR3 sequence: CASSEYRRFSEQFF. The CDR3 nucleotides are TGTGCCAGCAGTGAATATAGACGGTTCAGTGAGCAGTTCTTC.

This rearrangement joins TRBV10-3 to TRBJ2-5; maybe TRBD2 (5 bases). CDR1 is ENHRY and CDR2 is SYGVKD in the germline V gene. V lost 0 bases, J lost 4 bases, and 9 bases lay in between. The CDR3 runs 14 residues. The CDR3 nucleotides read TGTGCCATCAGTGAGTCGAAAGGGAGAGAGACCCAGTACTTC. Amino acids: CAISESKGRETQYF.

This rearrangement joins TRBV29-1 to TRBJ2-7; no clear D gene. The CDR3 covers 12 residues. V shed 6 bases and J shed 5 bases, with 14 bases lying between them. CDR1 SQVTM and CDR2 ANQGSEA come from the germline V gene. The CDR3 reads CSVAWRQDEQYF. CDR3 nucleotides: TGCAGCGTCGCATGGCGCCAGGACGAGCAGTACTTC.

The rearrangement links TRBV9 to TRBJ1-3; the D is unclear. The V end lost 7 bases, the J end lost 2 bases, and 10 bases lay between the germline ends. Germline CDR1 is SGDLS and CDR2 is YYNGEE. This CDR3 comprises 13 residues. The CDR3 spells CASSKGPGNTIYF. The CDR3 DNA reads as TGTGCCAGCTCAAAAGGTCCTGGAAACACCATATATTTT.

This clone was recorded once. The chain has TRBV27 and TRBJ1-5; weak D call: TRBD1 (5 bases). CDR3 size: 14 residues. V was shortened by 4 bases and J by 4 bases, with 11 bases between the two germline ends. Germline assignment: CDR1 MNHEY and CDR2 SMNVEV (reference sequence). This CDR3 reads CASSSRQTNQPQHF. Here the CDR3 DNA reads TGTGCCAGCAGTTCCCGACAGACTAATCAGCCCCAGCATTTT.

The V and J genes are TRBV11-1 and TRBJ2-7; TRBD1 matches at 12 bases. This CDR3 region has 16 residues. The V segment lost 4 bases and the J segment 2 bases; nucleotides outside the gene matches: 6. CDR1 is SGHAT and CDR2 is FQDESV in the germline V gene (reference sequence). CDR3: CASSSSGQGAAYEQYF. The CDR3 nucleotides are TGTGCCAGCAGCTCGTCGGGACAGGGGGCCGCCTACGAGCAGTACTTC.

The V call is TRBV5-6, the J call TRBJ1-1; unclear D gene. This CDR3 is 12 amino acids long. Trimming took off 0 bases at V and 2 bases at J, with 2 bases between the two ends. Germline CDR1 SGHDT, CDR2 YYEEEE. CDR3 protein: CASSLANTEAFF. CDR3 DNA sequence: TGTGCCAGCAGCTTGGCTAACACTGAAGCTTTCTTT.

Worth noting for this clone: Compared with germline, one end of the junction differs, possibly owing to a read error. This sample includes further DNA sequences coding for the same CDR3. The chain joins TRBV7-3 to TRBJ2-6, with TRBD2 matching over 7 bases. Germline CDR1 SGHTA, CDR2 FQGTGA. This CDR3 comprises 15 residues. In DNA, the CDR3 is TGTGCCAGCAGCTCCGGATTCAGCGGGGCCAACGTCTTGACTTTC. It codes for CASSSGFSGANVLTF. The full variable domain, with the rest looked up from reference TRBV7-3 and TRBJ2-6, is GAGVSQTPSNKVTEKGKYVELRCDPISGHTALYWYRQSLGQGPEFLIYFQGTGAADDSGLPNDRFFAVRPEGSVSTLKIQRTERGDSAVYLCASSSGFSGANVLTFGAGSRLTVL.

The chain is built from TRBV2 and TRBJ2-5; D unclear. This CDR3 spans 13 amino acids. V gave up 4 bases and J gave up 1 base, with 7 bases separating them. Germline-derived CDR1 and CDR2 are SNHLY and FYNNEI. The CDR3 is CASSAGSQETQYF. CDR3 nucleotides: TGTGCCAGCAGTGCGGGTAGCCAAGAGACCCAGTACTTC. Complete variable domain (other parts from reference TRBV2 and TRBJ2-5): EPEVTQTPSHQVTQMGQEVILRCVPISNHLYFYWYRQILGQKVEFLVSFYNNEISEKSEIFDDQFSVERPDGSNFTLKIRSTKLEDSAMYFCASSAGSQETQYFGPGTRLLVL.

V and J are TRBV5-1 and TRBJ1-1; D is possibly TRBD1 (5 bases). V lost 3 bases and J 0 bases, leaving 15 bases between the germline ends. CDR3 length: 16 residues. Germline V gene lookup returns CDR1 SGHRS and CDR2 YFSETQ. CDR3 DNA: TGCGCCAGCAGCTGGGGACGGAGGGGAGTGAACACTGAAGCTTTCTTT. Protein product: CASSWGRRGVNTEAFF.

The V gene is TRBV5-1, the J gene TRBJ1-1; 7 bases match TRBD1. Germline assignment: CDR1 SGHRS and CDR2 YFSETQ. V lost 2 bases, J lost 4 bases, and 17 bases stayed unmatched. The CDR3 runs 18 residues. Written as DNA, the CDR3 is TGCGCCAGCAGCTTTAAAGACAGGGTTGAGAGGCTGACCACTGAAGCTTTCTTT. It specifies CASSFKDRVERLTTEAFF.

The V call is TRBV5-4, the J call TRBJ2-1; D call uncertain. CDR3 length: 17 residues. V was pared by 3 bases and J by 2 bases, with 18 bases between. In germline, CDR1 is SGHNT, CDR2 YYREEE (reference sequence). CDR3: CASSSSPGQTAYNEQFF. The CDR3 bases are TGTGCCAGCAGCTCGTCCCCTGGTCAAACAGCCTACAATGAGCAGTTCTTC.

This chain joins TRBV5-6 and TRBJ2-7; a possible D gene is TRBD1 (5 bases). CDR1 and CDR2 (germline): SGHDT, YYEEEE. Trimming cost V 4 bases and J 3 bases, with 17 bases left between them. The CDR3 consists of 15 residues. CDR3 protein: CASSPRQNTFYEQYF. The CDR3 DNA reads as TGTGCCAGCAGCCCCCGACAGAATACTTTCTACGAGCAGTACTTC.

The rearrangement joins TRBV5-6 to TRBJ2-5, with D perhaps given as TRBD1 or TRBD2 (5 bases each). Between the trimmed V and J ends, which lost 4 bases and 4 bases, there was a span of 17 bases. The CDR3 runs to 15 residues. Germline V gene lookup returns CDR1 SGHDT and CDR2 YYEEEE. The CDR3 DNA sequence: TGTGCCAGCAGCACACCCGGGGCCAAAATAGAGACCCAGTACTTC. Translation gives CASSTPGAKIETQYF.

This clone has a single count. The same CDR3 is also encoded by other DNA sequences in this sample. The chain couples TRBV18 to TRBJ2-6, with D unresolved. Germline CDR1 is KGHSH and CDR2 is LQKENI. The CDR3 covers 13 residues. The V gene lost 6 bases and the J gene lost 1 base, with 4 bases spanning the gap. CDR3 in amino acids: CASSPSGANVLTF. In nucleotides, the CDR3 is TGTGCCAGCTCCCCTTCTGGGGCCAACGTCCTGACTTTC.